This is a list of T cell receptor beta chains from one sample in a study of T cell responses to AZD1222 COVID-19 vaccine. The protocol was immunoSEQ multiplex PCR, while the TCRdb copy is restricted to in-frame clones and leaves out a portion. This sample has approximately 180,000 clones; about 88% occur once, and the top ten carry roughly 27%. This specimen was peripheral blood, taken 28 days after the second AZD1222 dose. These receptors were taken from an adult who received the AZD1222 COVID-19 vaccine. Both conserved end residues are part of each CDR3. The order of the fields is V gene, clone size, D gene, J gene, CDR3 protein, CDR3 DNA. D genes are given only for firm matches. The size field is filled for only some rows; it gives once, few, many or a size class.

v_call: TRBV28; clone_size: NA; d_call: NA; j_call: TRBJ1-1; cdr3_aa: CASSPRQLNTEAFF; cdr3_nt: TGTGCCAGCAGTCCCCGACAGTTGAACACTGAAGCTTTCTTT
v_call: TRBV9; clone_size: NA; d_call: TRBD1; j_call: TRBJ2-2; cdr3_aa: CASRTGGLAGELFF; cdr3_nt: TGTGCCAGCAGGACAGGGGGTCTGGCCGGGGAGCTGTTTTTT
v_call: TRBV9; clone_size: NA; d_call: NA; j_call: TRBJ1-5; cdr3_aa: CASSPRRGQRENQPQHF; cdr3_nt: TGTGCCAGCAGCCCCCGACGAGGGCAGAGGGAAAATCAGCCCCAGCATTTT
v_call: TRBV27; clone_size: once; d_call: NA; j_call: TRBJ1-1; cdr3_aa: CASSTSGPPNTEAFF; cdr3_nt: TGTGCCAGCAGTACCTCGGGACCGCCGAACACTGAAGCTTTCTTT
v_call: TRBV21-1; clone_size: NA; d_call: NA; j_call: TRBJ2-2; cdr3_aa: CASSMWDRRTFSTGELFF; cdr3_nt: TGTGCCAGCAGCATGTGGGACAGGCGTACTTTTTCCACCGGGGAGCTGTTTTTT
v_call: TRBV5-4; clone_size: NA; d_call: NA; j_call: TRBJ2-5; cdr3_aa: CASSTPSQETQYF; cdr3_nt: TGTGCCAGCAGCACCCCCAGCCAAGAGACCCAGTACTTC
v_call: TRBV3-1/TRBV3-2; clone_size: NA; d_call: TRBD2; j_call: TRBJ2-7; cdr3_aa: CASSQVSSGRDEQYF; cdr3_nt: TGTGCCAGCAGCCAAGTGTCTAGCGGGAGAGACGAGCAGTACTTC
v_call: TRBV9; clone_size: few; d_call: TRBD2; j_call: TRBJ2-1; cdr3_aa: CASSPGGSAYNEQFF; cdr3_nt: TGTGCCAGCAGCCCGGGGGGAAGTGCCTACAATGAGCAGTTCTTC
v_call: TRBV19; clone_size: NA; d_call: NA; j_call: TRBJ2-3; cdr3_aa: CASSTPPTDTQYF; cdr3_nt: TGTGCCAGTAGTACACCGCCCACAGATACGCAGTATTTT
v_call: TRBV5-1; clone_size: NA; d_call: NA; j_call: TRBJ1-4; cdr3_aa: CASSLGVGVTNEKLFF; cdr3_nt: TGCGCCAGCAGCTTGGGGGTTGGGGTCACTAATGAAAAACTGTTTTTT
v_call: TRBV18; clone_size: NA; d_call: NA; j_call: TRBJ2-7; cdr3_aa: CASSPPGTTYEQYF; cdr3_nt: TGTGCCAGCTCACCACCAGGGACGACCTACGAGCAGTACTTC
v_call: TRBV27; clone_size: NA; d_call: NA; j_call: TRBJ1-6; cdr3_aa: CASKEGLRSNSPLHF; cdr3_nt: TGTGCCAGCAAGGAGGGTTTGCGAAGTAATTCACCCCTCCACTTT
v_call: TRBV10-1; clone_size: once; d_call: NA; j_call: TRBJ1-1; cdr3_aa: CATQPWGGTEAFF; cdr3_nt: TGCGCCACCCAACCTTGGGGGGGCACTGAAGCTTTCTTT
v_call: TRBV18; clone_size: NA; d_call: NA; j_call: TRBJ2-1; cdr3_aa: CASSAGEQFF; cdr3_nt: TGTGCCAGCTCGGCAGGGGAGCAGTTCTTC
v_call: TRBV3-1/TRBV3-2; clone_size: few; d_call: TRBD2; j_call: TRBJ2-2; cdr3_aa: CASSQGSGSGTGELFF; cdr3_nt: TGTGCCAGCAGCCAAGGTAGCGGGTCGGGCACCGGGGAGCTGTTTTTT
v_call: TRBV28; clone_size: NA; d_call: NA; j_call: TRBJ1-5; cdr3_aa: CASSFVQGITQPQHF; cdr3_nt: TGTGCCAGCAGTTTTGTACAGGGAATTACTCAGCCCCAGCATTTT
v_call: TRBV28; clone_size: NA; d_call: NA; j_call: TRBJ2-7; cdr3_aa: CASSLSGRAGEQYF; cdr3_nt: TGTGCCAGCAGTTTATCGGGCAGGGCGGGCGAGCAGTACTTC
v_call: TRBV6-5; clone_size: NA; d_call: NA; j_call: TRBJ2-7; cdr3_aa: CASSRDTYSSYEQYF; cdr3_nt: TGTGCCAGCAGTCGGGACACCTATAGCTCCTACGAGCAGTACTTC
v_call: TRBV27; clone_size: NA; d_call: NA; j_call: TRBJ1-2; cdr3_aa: CATRTGTNYGYTF; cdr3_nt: TGTGCCACCAGAACAGGGACCAACTATGGCTACACCTTC
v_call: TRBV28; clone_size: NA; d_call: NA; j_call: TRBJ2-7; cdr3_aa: CASRSSGAWEQYF; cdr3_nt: TGTGCCAGCCGGTCGTCGGGGGCCTGGGAGCAGTACTTC
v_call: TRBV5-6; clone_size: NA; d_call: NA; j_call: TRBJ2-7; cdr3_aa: CASSLRGRNLYEQYF; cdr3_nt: TGTGCCAGCAGCTTGAGGGGTCGGAACCTCTACGAGCAGTACTTC
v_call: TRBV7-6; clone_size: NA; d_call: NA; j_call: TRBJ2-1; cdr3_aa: CASSLGPGGGSSYNEQFF; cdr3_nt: TGTGCCAGCAGCTTAGGGCCCGGGGGCGGGAGTTCCTACAATGAGCAGTTCTTC
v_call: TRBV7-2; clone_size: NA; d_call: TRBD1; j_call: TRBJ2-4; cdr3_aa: CASSPEGQGLTKNIQYF; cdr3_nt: TGTGCCAGCAGCCCTGAGGGACAGGGGTTGACCAAAAACATTCAGTACTTC
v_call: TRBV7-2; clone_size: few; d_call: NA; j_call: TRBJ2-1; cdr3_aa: CASSSLVSQGEQFF; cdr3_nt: TGTGCCAGCAGCTCCCTTGTGTCCCAGGGGGAGCAGTTCTTC
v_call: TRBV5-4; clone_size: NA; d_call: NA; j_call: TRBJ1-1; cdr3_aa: CASSLWGAGNTEAFF; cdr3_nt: TGTGCCAGCAGCTTGTGGGGGGCTGGAAACACTGAAGCTTTCTTT
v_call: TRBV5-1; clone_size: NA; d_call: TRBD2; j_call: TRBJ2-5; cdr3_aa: CASSLLAGGQETQYF; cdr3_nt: TGCGCCAGCAGCTTGTTAGCGGGAGGGCAAGAGACCCAGTACTTC
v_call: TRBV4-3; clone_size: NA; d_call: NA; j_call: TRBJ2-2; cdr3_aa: CASSLLRQAGTGELFF; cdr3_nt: TGCGCCAGCAGCCTGCTTCGACAGGCGGGCACCGGGGAGCTGTTTTTT
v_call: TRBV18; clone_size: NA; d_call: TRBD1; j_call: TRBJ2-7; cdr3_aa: CASRDREIGYEQYF; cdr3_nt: TGTGCCAGCCGAGACAGGGAAATAGGCTACGAGCAGTACTTC
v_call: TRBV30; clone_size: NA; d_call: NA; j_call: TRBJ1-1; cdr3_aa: CAWSVDSEAFF; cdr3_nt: TGTGCCTGGAGTGTAGACTCTGAAGCTTTCTTT
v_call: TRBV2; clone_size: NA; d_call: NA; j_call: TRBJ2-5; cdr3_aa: CASSEARRGTQYF; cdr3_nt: TGTGCCAGCAGTGAAGCCCGAAGAGGGACCCAGTACTTC
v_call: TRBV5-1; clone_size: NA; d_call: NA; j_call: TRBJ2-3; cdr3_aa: CASSLVGDSTDTQYF; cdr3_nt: TGCGCCAGCAGCTTGGTGGGGGACAGCACAGATACGCAGTATTTT
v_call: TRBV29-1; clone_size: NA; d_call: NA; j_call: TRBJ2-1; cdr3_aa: CSVVRYRENEQFF; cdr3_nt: TGCAGCGTCGTTAGATACAGGGAGAATGAGCAGTTCTTC
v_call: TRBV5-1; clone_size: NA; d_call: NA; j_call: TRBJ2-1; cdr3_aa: CASSSDYNEQFF; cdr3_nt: TGCGCCAGCAGTTCAGACTACAATGAGCAGTTCTTC
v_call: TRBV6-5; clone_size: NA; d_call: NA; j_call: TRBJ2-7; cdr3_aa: CASSYLAREQYF; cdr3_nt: TGTGCCAGCAGTTACCTGGCGCGGGAGCAGTACTTC
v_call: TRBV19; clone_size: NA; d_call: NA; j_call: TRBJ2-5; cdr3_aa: CASRQGDGRRETQYF; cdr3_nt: TGTGCCAGTAGACAAGGGGACGGCCGACGAGAGACCCAGTACTTC
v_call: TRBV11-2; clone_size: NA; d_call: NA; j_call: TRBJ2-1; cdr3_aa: CASSFRGDEQFF; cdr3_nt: TGTGCCAGCAGCTTCCGAGGGGATGAGCAGTTCTTC
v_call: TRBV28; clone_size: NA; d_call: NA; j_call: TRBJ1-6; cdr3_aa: CASIQVIYNSPLHF; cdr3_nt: TGTGCCAGCATTCAGGTCATTTATAATTCACCCCTCCACTTT
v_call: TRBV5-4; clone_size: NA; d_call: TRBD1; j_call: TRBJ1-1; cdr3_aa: CASTWGQGPTEAFF; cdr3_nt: TGTGCCAGCACCTGGGGACAGGGTCCAACTGAAGCTTTCTTT
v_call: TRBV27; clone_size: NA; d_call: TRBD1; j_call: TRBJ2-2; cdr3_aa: CASSTRGQALFF; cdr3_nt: TGTGCCAGCAGTACCAGGGGGCAGGCGCTGTTTTTT
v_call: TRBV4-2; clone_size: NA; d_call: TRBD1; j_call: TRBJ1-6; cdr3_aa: CASSQGDRASGNSPLHF; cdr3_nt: TGTGCCAGCAGCCAAGGGGACAGGGCCTCGGGAAATTCACCCCTCCACTTT
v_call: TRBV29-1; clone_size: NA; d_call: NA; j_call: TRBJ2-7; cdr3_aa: CSVRLPLTYEQYF; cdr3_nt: TGCAGCGTCCGACTCCCACTGACCTACGAGCAGTACTTC
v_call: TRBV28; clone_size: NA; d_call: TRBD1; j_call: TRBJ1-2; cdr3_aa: CASSLSPSGGNYGYTF; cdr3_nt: TGTGCCAGCAGTTTATCCCCCTCAGGGGGGAACTATGGCTACACCTTC
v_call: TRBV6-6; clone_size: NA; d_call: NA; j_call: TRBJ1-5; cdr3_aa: CASSYESWGRYQPQHF; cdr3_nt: TGTGCCAGCAGTTACGAGTCGTGGGGGAGGTACCAGCCCCAGCATTTT
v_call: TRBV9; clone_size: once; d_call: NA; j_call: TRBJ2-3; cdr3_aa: CASSPLVRGDTQYF; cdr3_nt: TGTGCCAGCAGCCCCCTCGTGAGGGGAGATACGCAGTATTTT
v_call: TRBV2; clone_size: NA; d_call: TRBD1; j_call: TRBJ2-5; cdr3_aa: CASSELTGGETQYF; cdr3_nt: TGTGCCAGCAGTGAGCTGACAGGGGGGGAGACCCAGTACTTC
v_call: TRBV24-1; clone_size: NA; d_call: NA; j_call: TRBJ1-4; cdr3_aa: CATRRPINEKLFF; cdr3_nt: TGTGCCACCAGGCGGCCAATTAATGAAAAACTGTTTTTT
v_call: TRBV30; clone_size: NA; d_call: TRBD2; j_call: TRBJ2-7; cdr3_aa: CAWSVAGLAADEQYF; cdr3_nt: TGTGCCTGGAGTGTCGCTGGACTAGCGGCCGACGAGCAGTACTTC
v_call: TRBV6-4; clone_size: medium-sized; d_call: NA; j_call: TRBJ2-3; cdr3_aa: CASSESGGGTDTQYF; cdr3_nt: TGTGCCAGCAGTGAAAGCGGAGGGGGCACAGATACGCAGTATTTT
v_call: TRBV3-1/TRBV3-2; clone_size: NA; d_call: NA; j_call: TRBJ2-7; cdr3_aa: CASSQGTSVPYEQYF; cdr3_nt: TGTGCCAGCAGCCAAGGCACCAGCGTCCCCTACGAGCAGTACTTC
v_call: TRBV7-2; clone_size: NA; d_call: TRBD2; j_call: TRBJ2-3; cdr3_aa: CASSLVPGGSYSTDTQYF; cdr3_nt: TGTGCCAGCAGCTTAGTTCCGGGAGGGTCCTATTCGACAGATACGCAGTATTTT
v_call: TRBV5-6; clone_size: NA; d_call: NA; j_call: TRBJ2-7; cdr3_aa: CASSTGSSYEQYF; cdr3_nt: TGTGCCAGCAGCACGGGATCCTCCTACGAGCAGTACTTC
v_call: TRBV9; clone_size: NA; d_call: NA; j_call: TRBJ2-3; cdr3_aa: CASSPPRGADTQYF; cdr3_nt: TGTGCCAGCAGCCCTCCCCGCGGGGCAGATACGCAGTATTTT